The rows below give T cell receptor beta chains drawn from one sample of a study of blood T cell repertoires in COVID-19. The method was immunoSEQ multiplex PCR; TCRdb's version includes in-frame clones alone and lacks a portion of them. This table has some 200,000 clones, 80% to 85% appearing once. The sequenced sample consisted of PBMCs or T cells enriched from blood (not recorded which). The receptors here all came from a man aged 35-49 years who had recovered from COVID-19. Both conserved end residues are part of each CDR3. The order of the fields is D gene, J gene, clone size, V gene, CDR3 protein, CDR3 DNA. A D gene is named only where the DNA matches it firmly. Size is stated for part of the rows, as once, few or many counts, or as a class when the clone is expanded.

D: TRBD1; J: TRBJ1-2; size: -; V: TRBV2; CDR3: CASRRDRGSFHTF; DNA: TGTGCCAGCAGAAGGGACAGGGGTAGTTTTCACACCTTC
D: -; J: TRBJ1-5; size: -; V: TRBV20-1; CDR3: CSAGAGRNQPQHF; DNA: TGCAGTGCTGGTGCAGGGCGGAATCAGCCCCAGCATTTT
D: -; J: TRBJ1-3; size: -; V: TRBV5-4; CDR3: CASSGGPSGNTIYF; DNA: TGTGCCAGCAGCGGCGGGCCCTCTGGAAACACCATATATTTT
D: -; J: TRBJ1-2; size: -; V: TRBV30; CDR3: CAWSVPGEWYGYTF; DNA: TGTGCCTGGAGTGTACCCGGTGAGTGGTATGGCTACACCTTC
D: -; J: TRBJ1-6; size: -; V: TRBV2; CDR3: CASSALRSPLHF; DNA: TGTGCCAGCAGTGCACTTCGGTCACCCCTCCACTTT
D: -; J: TRBJ2-5; size: -; V: TRBV11-2; CDR3: CASSFGGQETQYF; DNA: TGTGCCAGCAGCTTCGGGGGACAAGAGACCCAGTACTTC
D: TRBD1; J: TRBJ1-2; size: -; V: TRBV19; CDR3: CASSSLRTGIYGYTF; DNA: TGTGCCAGTAGTTCCCTCCGGACAGGGATTTATGGCTACACCTTC
D: -; J: TRBJ1-4; size: -; V: TRBV4-3; CDR3: CASSELLGVNEKLFF; DNA: TGCGCCAGCAGCGAGCTATTAGGAGTTAATGAAAAACTGTTTTTT
D: TRBD1; J: TRBJ1-2; size: -; V: TRBV24-1; CDR3: CATSGPGQGNYGYTF; DNA: TGTGCCACCAGTGGTCCGGGACAGGGGAACTATGGCTACACCTTC
D: -; J: TRBJ1-2; size: -; V: TRBV11-2; CDR3: CASTALGDYGYTF; DNA: TGTGCCAGCACGGCCCTAGGGGACTATGGCTACACCTTC
D: TRBD1; J: TRBJ1-5; size: -; V: TRBV18; CDR3: CASSPRQGNQPQHF; DNA: TGTGCCAGCTCACCCCGACAGGGAAATCAGCCCCAGCATTTT
D: -; J: TRBJ1-1; size: -; V: TRBV25-1; CDR3: CASSDPRRGNTEAFF; DNA: TGTGCCAGCAGTGACCCCCGACGGGGGAACACTGAAGCTTTCTTT
D: TRBD1; J: TRBJ2-5; size: -; V: TRBV3-1/TRBV3-2; CDR3: CASSRGQGVGETQYF; DNA: TGTGCCAGCAGCCGGGGACAGGGGGTGGGAGAGACCCAGTACTTC
D: -; J: TRBJ2-7; size: -; V: TRBV10-2; CDR3: CASSESAAASKQYF; DNA: TGCGCCAGCAGTGAGTCGGCGGCCGCGAGTAAGCAGTACTTC
D: -; J: TRBJ1-1; size: -; V: TRBV19; CDR3: CASSAGDIWNTEAFF; DNA: TGTGCCAGTAGTGCGGGAGACATATGGAACACTGAAGCTTTCTTT
D: -; J: TRBJ1-5; size: -; V: TRBV5-1; CDR3: CASSPDSSNQPQHF; DNA: TGCGCCAGCAGCCCAGACAGTAGCAATCAGCCCCAGCATTTT
D: -; J: TRBJ1-2; size: -; V: TRBV6-6; CDR3: CASSPRVGGDGPNYGYTF; DNA: TGTGCCAGCAGTCCCCGTGTGGGGGGAGATGGCCCTAACTATGGCTACACCTTC
D: TRBD1; J: TRBJ2-1; size: -; V: TRBV11-3; CDR3: CASSPDRGNEQFF; DNA: TGTGCCAGCAGCCCTGACAGGGGGAATGAGCAGTTCTTC
D: -; J: TRBJ2-2; size: few; V: TRBV7-2; CDR3: CASSLDFVAGELFF; DNA: TGTGCCAGCAGCTTAGATTTTGTCGCCGGGGAGCTGTTTTTT
D: -; J: TRBJ1-2; size: -; V: TRBV29-1; CDR3: CSVVYNYGYTF; DNA: TGCAGCGTTGTGTATAACTATGGCTACACCTTC
D: -; J: TRBJ2-7; size: -; V: TRBV5-1; CDR3: CASSSGQTYEQYF; DNA: TGCGCCAGCAGCTCAGGACAGACCTACGAGCAGTACTTC
D: -; J: TRBJ2-7; size: -; V: TRBV6-5; CDR3: CASSYDRGYEQYF; DNA: TGTGCCAGCAGTTACGATAGGGGCTACGAGCAGTACTTC
D: -; J: TRBJ1-1; size: -; V: TRBV14; CDR3: CASSQVEGGEAFF; DNA: TGTGCCAGCAGCCAAGTCGAGGGGGGGGAAGCTTTCTTT
D: -; J: TRBJ2-5; size: -; V: TRBV2; CDR3: CASSEDRAETQYF; DNA: TGTGCCAGCAGTGAAGACAGGGCAGAGACCCAGTACTTC
D: -; J: TRBJ1-2; size: -; V: TRBV18; CDR3: CASSPGFNSPNYGYTF; DNA: TGTGCCAGCTCACCGGGTTTTAACAGTCCTAACTATGGCTACACCTTC
D: -; J: TRBJ1-6; size: -; V: TRBV5-4; CDR3: CATQGVFNSPLHF; DNA: TGTGCCACCCAAGGGGTTTTCAATTCACCCCTCCACTTT
D: -; J: TRBJ1-1; size: -; V: TRBV19; CDR3: CASSGRSTEAFF; DNA: TGTGCCAGTAGTGGTAGGAGCACTGAAGCTTTCTTT
D: -; J: TRBJ2-7; size: -; V: TRBV30; CDR3: CAWDRQTYEQYF; DNA: TGTGCCTGGGATAGACAGACCTACGAGCAGTACTTC
D: -; J: TRBJ1-1; size: -; V: TRBV4-3; CDR3: CASSQAGDTGMNTEAFF; DNA: TGCGCCAGCAGCCAAGCAGGGGATACCGGTATGAACACTGAAGCTTTCTTT
D: -; J: TRBJ2-4; size: -; V: TRBV4-2; CDR3: CASSQGAIQYF; DNA: TGTGCCAGCAGCCAAGGGGCCATTCAGTACTTC
D: -; J: TRBJ1-5; size: -; V: TRBV6-5; CDR3: CASSYGPNQPQHF; DNA: TGTGCCAGCAGTTACGGCCCCAATCAGCCCCAGCATTTT
D: TRBD2; J: TRBJ2-1; size: -; V: TRBV18; CDR3: CASSQTGSGGNYNEQFF; DNA: TGTGCCAGCTCACAGACGGGTAGCGGGGGGAACTACAATGAGCAGTTCTTC